These 7 T cell receptor beta chains originate from one sample sequenced in a study of cytomegalovirus exposure and HLA in healthy donors. PCR primers comprised 60 Vbeta and 13 Jbeta primers. The repertoire was sequenced with immunoSEQ multiplex PCR; TCRdb's copy has only in-frame clones and lacks some. The table has approximately 110,000 clones, 80% to 85% seen once. The sample consisted of PBMCs. Every receptor here comes from a woman aged 30 to 39 in good health and CMV-seronegative.

The chain is built from TRBV27 and TRBJ2-5; the D gene is possibly TRBD2 (5 bases). The germline V and J ends were trimmed by 2 bases and 7 bases, with 11 bases remaining between them. The CDR3 spans 13 residues. Per germline, CDR1 MNHEY and CDR2 SMNVEV (reference sequence). The CDR3 DNA follows: TGTGCCAGCAGTTTAGATCGGGGTACGACCCAGTACTTC. Amino acids: CASSLDRGTTQYF.

The CDR3 DNA reads TGCGCCAGCAGTTTTGGGCCACAGGAGCGGGAAACAATGAGAAGGCAGTTCTTC. Amino acid sequence: CASSFGPQERETMRRQFF. The chain couples TRBV5-1 to TRBJ2-1; 7 bases map to TRBD2. The CDR3 is 18 residues long. Germline V CDR1 and CDR2: SGHRS, YFSETQ. J gave up 12 bases and V 5 bases, and 26 bases lay outside the gene matches.

The table lists this clone with a few counts. This sequence joins TRBV7-3 and TRBJ1-2, with TRBD1 matching 9 bases. CDR1 and CDR2 (germline): SGHTA, FQGTGA. V gave up 4 bases and J gave up 6 bases; unmatched junction bases: 3. The CDR3 is 13 amino acids. The CDR3 sequence is CASSSDRGDGYTF. Here the CDR3 DNA reads TGTGCCAGCAGCTCGGACAGGGGCGATGGCTACACCTTC.

This clone has just one count. The rearrangement uses TRBV7-2 and TRBJ2-1; the D gene is possibly TRBD2 (5 bases). Germline-derived CDR1 and CDR2 are SGHTA and FQGNSA. The CDR3 loop spans 15 amino acids. Between the trimmed V and J ends, which lost 1 base and 9 bases, there was a span of 16 bases. CDR3 nucleotides: TGTGCCAGCAGCTTAGTCAGCGCCTACAGCGGTGAGCAGTTCTTC. Translation gives CASSLVSAYSGEQFF.

This chain joins TRBV1 and TRBJ2-1; TRBD2 is the table's D call and was not checked against the DNA. TRBV1 is reported as a pseudogene. This CDR3 is built from 17 residues. In DNA, the CDR3 is TGCACCAGCAGCCAAGAAGTTCGACTAGCCTTGCCCAATGAGCAGTTCTTC. It codes for CTSSQEVRLALPNEQFF.

The chain combines TRBV27 with TRBJ2-7; D gene ambiguous. The CDR3 is 13 amino acids. Trimming left V 3 bases short and J 4 bases short, with 10 bases between. Germline assignment: CDR1 MNHEY and CDR2 SMNVEV (reference sequence). The CDR3 nucleotides are TGTGCCAGCAGTTTTTCCCCCGGGTACGAGCAGTACTTC. Its protein product is CASSFSPGYEQYF.

The chain combines TRBV7-7 with TRBJ2-2; 10 nucleotides align to TRBD2. The length of the CDR3 is 15 residues. Germline V gene sequence: CDR1 SSHAT, CDR2 FNYEAQ (reference sequence). The CDR3 bases are TGTGCTATAAGCGGGGACCTAGCGGGAGCCGGGGAGCTGTTTTTT. Its translation is CAISGDLAGAGELFF.